The 13 T cell receptor beta chains below all came from one sample that was sequenced in a study of T cell responses to AZD1222 COVID-19 vaccine. Method: immunoSEQ multiplex PCR; TCRdb's copy keeps in-frame clones and lacks some. The table shows some 140,000 clones, with around 85% occurring only once. Sequences were derived from peripheral blood, sampled 28 days after the second dose of the MenACWY control vaccine. These receptors all come from an adult who received the MenACWY meningococcal vaccine as a control.

The chain recombines TRBV10-3 with TRBJ1-3; D is undetermined. This CDR3 spans 12 amino acids. Germline V gives CDR1 ENHRY, CDR2 SYGVKD. V gave up 10 bases and J gave up 0 bases, with 7 bases separating them. CDR3 nucleotides: TGTGCCACGGAAGGCTCTGGAAACACCATATATTTT. It encodes CATEGSGNTIYF.

This chain uses TRBV7-2 with TRBJ1-1; no firm D call. This CDR3 is 14 amino acids long. Deletions cut 2 bases from V and 8 bases from J, with 15 bases between. Germline CDR1 and CDR2: SGHTA and FQGNSA. The CDR3 protein is CASSLLLVNSEAFF. DNA of the CDR3: TGTGCCAGCAGCTTATTATTAGTCAATTCGGAAGCTTTCTTT.

CDR3 DNA sequence: TGTGCCATCACTCCGGGACAGGGCACCGGGGAGCTGTTTTTT. It is translated as CAITPGQGTGELFF. This chain joins TRBV10-3 and TRBJ2-2, with 9 positions matching TRBD1. V shed 7 bases, J shed 4 bases, and the junction held 4 bases outside the gene matches. CDR1 is ENHRY, CDR2 SYGVKD, per germline. This CDR3 spans 14 amino acids.

The chain combines TRBV7-2 with TRBJ1-1; the D is unclear. The CDR3 covers 14 residues. Trimming shortened V by 3 bases and J by 1 base, and 9 bases separated the two germline ends. Germline CDR1 is SGHTA and CDR2 is FQGNSA. The CDR3, as DNA: TGTGCCAGCAGCTTTGCACAAGGGAACACTGAAGCTTTCTTT. It yields the protein CASSFAQGNTEAFF.

This clone has only one observation. V is TRBV5-1 and J is TRBJ2-3; tentative D call: TRBD1 (5 bases). V was trimmed by 5 bases and J by 0 bases, leaving 10 bases between them. CDR3 size: 14 residues. Per germline, CDR1 SGHRS and CDR2 YFSETQ. CDR3 in DNA: TGCGCCAGCAGGACAGTCTCTAGCACAGATACGCAGTATTTT. Its translation: CASRTVSSTDTQYF.

The J gene is TRBJ1-5, the V gene TRBV6-2 or TRBV6-3, with D uncertain. The CDR3 sequence is 17 residues long. V lost 4 bases to trimming and J lost 4 bases, with 20 bases between them. Germline CDR1 is MNHEY and CDR2 is SVGEGT. The CDR3 nucleotides are TGTGCCAGCAGTTCATGGAGGGCCGCCTTTGAGAATCAGCCCCAGCATTTT. It yields the protein CASSSWRAAFENQPQHF.

The chain combines TRBV5-1 with TRBJ2-1; 7 nucleotides line up with TRBD1. The V segment lost 4 bases and the J segment 0 bases; nucleotides outside the gene matches: 4. Germline V gives CDR1 SGHRS, CDR2 YFSETQ. CDR3 length equals 15 residues. CDR3 residues: CASSGGQSSYNEQFF. The CDR3 DNA sequence: TGCGCCAGCAGCGGGGGACAGAGCTCCTACAATGAGCAGTTCTTC. The variable domain in full, completed from reference TRBV5-1 and TRBJ2-1, reads KAGVTQTPRYLIKTRGQQVTLSCSPISGHRSVSWYQQTPGQGLQFLFEYFSETQRNKGNFPGRFSGRQFSNSRSEMNVSTLELGDSALYLCASSGGQSSYNEQFFGPGTRLTVL.

The chain combines TRBV7-9 with TRBJ2-3; 9 bases fit TRBD2. Germline V gene sequence: CDR1 SEHNR, CDR2 FQNEAQ (reference sequence). CDR3 length: 18 residues. V gave up 9 bases and J gave up 4 bases; unmatched junction bases: 20. CDR3 in amino acids: CASRRRRVGGGAADTQYF. The CDR3 nucleotides are TGTGCCAGTCGTCGTCGAAGGGTTGGCGGGGGGGCGGCAGATACGCAGTATTTT.

For this clone: Other DNA sequences of this sample code for an identical CDR3. This chain links TRBV5-1 with TRBJ1-5; no clear D gene. Germline-derived CDR1 and CDR2 are SGHRS and YFSETQ. V lost 0 bases and J lost 0, with 4 bases in between. This CDR3 has 14 amino acids. The CDR3 nucleotides are TGCGCCAGCAGCTTGGCAGGTAGCAATCAGCCCCAGCATTTT. Translating it yields CASSLAGSNQPQHF.

The chain is built from TRBV25-1 and TRBJ2-5; D is unresolved. Looked up from germline, CDR1 is MGHDK and CDR2 is SYGVNS. CDR3 length: 13 amino acids. The germline V and J ends were trimmed by 1 base and 0 bases, with 3 bases remaining between them. The CDR3 region has the DNA TGTGCCAGCAGTGAATCAAACCAAGAGACCCAGTACTTC. It codes for CASSESNQETQYF.

The CDR3 DNA is TGTGCCAGCAGTCAGACAGTTAACTATGGCTACACCTTC. It specifies CASSQTVNYGYTF. This sequence joins TRBV6-2 or TRBV6-3 and TRBJ1-2; D may be TRBD1 (5 bases). From germline, CDR1 is MNHEY and CDR2 SVGEGT. The CDR3 contains 13 residues. The germline V and J ends were trimmed by 5 bases and 1 base, with 8 bases remaining between them.

This chain joins TRBV5-1 and TRBJ1-6, with 9 bases that match TRBD1. CDR3 length: 16 amino acids. V shed 0 bases, J shed 10 bases, and the junction held 8 bases outside the gene matches. Germline V gene data show CDR1 as SGHRS and CDR2 as YFSETQ. CDR3 protein: CASSLEGTGRRSPLHF. In DNA, the CDR3 is TGCGCCAGCAGCTTGGAAGGGACAGGGAGGCGATCACCCCTCCACTTT.

In regard to this clone: One end of the junction varies from germline; a read error may be responsible. The rearrangement uses TRBV29-1 and TRBJ2-7; 7 bases map to TRBD2. This CDR3 has 11 amino acids. Germline CDR1 reads SQVTM; CDR2 reads ANQGSEA. As DNA, the CDR3 is TGCAGCGTTGAAGATCCTAGCGGTACCAACTTC. Protein: CSVEDPSGTNF.